This T cell receptor (beta chain) stems from a study of T cell responses to AZD1222 COVID-19 vaccine. Looked up from germline, CDR1 is MRHNA and CDR2 is SNTAGT. The V and J ends lost 0 bases and 10 bases respectively, with 12 bases between them. This CDR3 has 13 amino acids. About this clone: Its target is not known.

Assay: immunoSEQ multiplex PCR; the TCRdb copy retains only in-frame clones and omits some. The sample includes roughly 120,000 clones, 70% to 90% seen only once; the top ten take 3.5%. Study-level points and caveats: Scientists sampled the repertoires only once the peak T cell response had passed.

The chain employs TRBV6-4 and TRBJ1-2, with D possibly matching TRBD1 (6 bases). The clonotype was recovered from an adult who received the AZD1222 COVID-19 vaccine. This specimen consisted of peripheral blood, obtained 28 days after the second AZD1222 dose. The CDR3 bases are TGTGCCAGCAGTGACTCCGGCACAGGGCACTACACCTTC. It specifies CASSDSGTGHYTF.